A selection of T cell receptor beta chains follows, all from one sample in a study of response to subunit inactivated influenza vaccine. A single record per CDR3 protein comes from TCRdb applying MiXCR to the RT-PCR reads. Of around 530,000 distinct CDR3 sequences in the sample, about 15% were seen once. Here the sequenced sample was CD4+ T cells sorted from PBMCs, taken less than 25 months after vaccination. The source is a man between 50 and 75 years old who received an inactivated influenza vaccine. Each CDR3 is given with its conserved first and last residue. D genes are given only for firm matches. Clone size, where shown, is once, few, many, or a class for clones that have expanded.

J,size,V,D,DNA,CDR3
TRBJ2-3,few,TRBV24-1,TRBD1,TGTGCCACCAGTGACCGGAGACAGGGGGCATGGATTCGGTCGCAGTATTTT,CATSDRRQGAWIRSQYF
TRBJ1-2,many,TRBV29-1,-,TGCAGCGTTGTGGAGAGGGACCCTGGCTATGGCTACACCTTC,CSVVERDPGYGYTF
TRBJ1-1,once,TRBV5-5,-,TGTGCCAGCAGCATTTGGTCGGGAGGCACTGAAGCTTTCTTT,CASSIWSGGTEAFF
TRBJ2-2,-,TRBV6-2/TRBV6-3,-,TGTGCCAGCAGGAATCCCCCGAACACCGGGGAGCTGTTTTTT,CASRNPPNTGELFF
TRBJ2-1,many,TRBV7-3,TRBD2,TGTGCCAGCAGCAATCGGACTAGCGCGGTCAATGAGCAGTTCTTC,CASSNRTSAVNEQFF
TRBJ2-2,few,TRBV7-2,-,TGTGCCAGCAGCCCAAATGAAGCCGGGGAGCTGTTTTTT,CASSPNEAGELFF
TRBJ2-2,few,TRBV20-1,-,TGCAGTGCTAACCCCCGTGCGGTCCACATAGGGACCGGGGAGCTGTTTTTT,CSANPRAVHIGTGELFF
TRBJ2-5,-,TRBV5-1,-,TGCGCCAGCAGCTTGGCCGCAGTCGGGGAGCCCCAGTACTTC,CASSLAAVGEPQYF
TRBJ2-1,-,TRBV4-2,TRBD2,TGTGCCAGCAGCCAATCAAGGACTAGCGGGAGACACAATGAGCAGTTCTTC,CASSQSRTSGRHNEQFF
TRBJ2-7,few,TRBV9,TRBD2,TGTGCCAGCAGCGTAGGGCTAGCGGGGAATTACGAGCAGTACTTC,CASSVGLAGNYEQYF
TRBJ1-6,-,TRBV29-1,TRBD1,TGCAGCGTTACCCCCGGGACAGATAATTCACCCCTCCACTTT,CSVTPGTDNSPLHF
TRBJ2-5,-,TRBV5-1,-,TGCGCCAGCAGCCGCTCTGGAGGTTACTCGTCGGAGACCCAGTACTTC,CASSRSGGYSSETQYF
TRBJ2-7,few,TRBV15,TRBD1,TGTGCCACCAGCAGAGACCGGGACAGGGTCCACGAGCAGTACTTC,CATSRDRDRVHEQYF
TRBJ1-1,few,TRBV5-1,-,TGCGCCAGCAGCCCTACAGGGTACACTGAAGCTTTCTTT,CASSPTGYTEAFF
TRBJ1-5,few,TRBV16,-,TGTGCCAGCAGCTCTGGGAACTTTCAGCCCCAGCATTTT,CASSSGNFQPQHF
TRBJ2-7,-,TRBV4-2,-,TGTGCCAGCAGCCAAGATCAGATCGCCTACGAGCAGTACTTC,CASSQDQIAYEQYF
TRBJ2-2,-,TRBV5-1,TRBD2,TGCGCCAGCAGCTCATCACTAGCGGGGGTCGGGGAGCTGTTTTTT,CASSSSLAGVGELFF
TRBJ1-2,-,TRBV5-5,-,TGTGCCAGCAGCTTGCAACGACAGGACAACTACACCTTC,CASSLQRQDNYTF
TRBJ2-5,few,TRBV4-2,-,TGTGCCAGCAGCCTCGGGCAGGTAGTGGAAGAGACCCAGTACTTC,CASSLGQVVEETQYF
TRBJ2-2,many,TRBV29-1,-,TGCAGCGTTGGAGGCACAGCGAACACCGGGGAGCTGTTTTTT,CSVGGTANTGELFF
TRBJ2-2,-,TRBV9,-,TGTGCCAGCAGCCAGGAAATCGGGGCGAACACCGGGGAGCTGTTTTTT,CASSQEIGANTGELFF
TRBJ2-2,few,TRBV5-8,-,TGTGCCAGCAGCTACCGGAGGGCCAGGACCGGGGAGCTGTTTTTT,CASSYRRARTGELFF
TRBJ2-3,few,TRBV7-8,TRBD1,TGTGCCAGCAGCGCACGGACAGGGGGCGCGGATACGCAGTATTTT,CASSARTGGADTQYF
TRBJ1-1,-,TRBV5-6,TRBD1,TGTGCCAGCAGCCCGCGAATACGGACAGGAAACACTGAAGCTTTCTTT,CASSPRIRTGNTEAFF
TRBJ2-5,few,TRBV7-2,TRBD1,TGTGCCAGCACCGGAAACAGGGGGCCGCAAGAGACCCAGTACTTC,CASTGNRGPQETQYF
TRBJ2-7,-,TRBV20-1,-,TGCAGTGCTAGGCGACAGGAAAACCCCTACGAGCAGTACTTC,CSARRQENPYEQYF
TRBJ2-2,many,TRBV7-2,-,TGTGCCAGCAGCCTAACTACGAACACCGGGGAGCTGTTTTTT,CASSLTTNTGELFF
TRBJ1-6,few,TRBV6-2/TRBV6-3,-,TGTGCCAGCTTGGGACAATCAAATTCACCCCTCCACTTT,CASLGQSNSPLHF
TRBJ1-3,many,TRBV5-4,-,TGTGCCAGCAGCGGGGATGGAAACACCATATATTTT,CASSGDGNTIYF
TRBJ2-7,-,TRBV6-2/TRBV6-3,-,TGTGCCAGCAGTTACTCGATTTGGACAACCTACGAGCAGTACTTC,CASSYSIWTTYEQYF
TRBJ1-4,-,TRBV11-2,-,TGTGCCAGCAGCTTCAGGGACGAAGAAAAACTGTTTTTT,CASSFRDEEKLFF
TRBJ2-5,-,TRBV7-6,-,TGTGCCAGCACCCCGGACCAGGTCTTTGGGGCCCAGTACTTC,CASTPDQVFGAQYF
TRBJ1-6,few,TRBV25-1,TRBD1,TGTGCCAGCATGGACAGGGCTTATAATTCACCCCTCCACTTT,CASMDRAYNSPLHF
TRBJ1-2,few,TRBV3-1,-,TGTGCCAGCAGCCAAGATCCGGGCCCGGGTGTGACTGGCTACACCTTC,CASSQDPGPGVTGYTF
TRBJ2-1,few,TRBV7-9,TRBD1,TGTGCCAGCAGCCCGATGAGGGGGCCGAGTTACAATGAGCAGTTCTTC,CASSPMRGPSYNEQFF
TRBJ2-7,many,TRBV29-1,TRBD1,TGCAGCGTCAAACAACAGGGGAACGAGCAGTACTTC,CSVKQQGNEQYF
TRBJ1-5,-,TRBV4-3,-,TGCGCCAGCAGCCAAGACGCGGGGAGCAATCAGCCCCAGCATTTT,CASSQDAGSNQPQHF
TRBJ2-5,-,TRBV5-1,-,TGCGCCAGCAGCTTTCGAGCGAAACAAGAGACCCAGTACTTC,CASSFRAKQETQYF
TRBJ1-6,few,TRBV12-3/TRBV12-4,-,TGTGCCAGCAGTGACCCAAATTCACCCCTCCACTTT,CASSDPNSPLHF
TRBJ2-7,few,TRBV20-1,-,TGCAGTGCTAAGGACGGGACCTTAACCTACGAGCAGTACTTC,CSAKDGTLTYEQYF
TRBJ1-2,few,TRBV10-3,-,TGTGCCATCAGTGAGGGGCCCTTCGTGGAGTATGGCTACACCTTC,CAISEGPFVEYGYTF
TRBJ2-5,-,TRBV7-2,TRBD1,TGTGCCAGCAGCGGACAGGGAGAGCAAGAGACCCAGTACTTC,CASSGQGEQETQYF
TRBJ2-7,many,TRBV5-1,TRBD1,TGCGCCAGCAGCCCGGGGACAGAGACCTACGAGCAGTACTTC,CASSPGTETYEQYF
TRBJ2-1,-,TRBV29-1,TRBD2,TGCAGCGTCGGCAGCGGGACGGCCGCCTGGGGTGAGCAGTTCTTC,CSVGSGTAAWGEQFF
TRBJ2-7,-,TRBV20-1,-,TGCAGTGCCGCCGGATCAGAAGTCCGGAACGAGCAGTACTTC,CSAAGSEVRNEQYF